These T cell receptor beta chains were read from a single sample in a study of identical twins. One entry per CDR3 protein results from TCRdb running MiXCR on the 5' RACE reads. The sample contains 310,000 or so distinct CDR3 sequences, roughly 9.7% of which appear only once. In addition, the sample was reused for a study of yellow fever vaccine responses in identical twins.

The sequencing sample was made of CD8+ T cells sorted from blood. The receptors shown here come from a woman under 30 in good health. Each CDR3 is given with its conserved first and last residue. D genes are given only for firm matches.

v_call: TRBV4-1; d_call: NA; cdr3_aa: CASSQDRQVEKLFF
v_call: TRBV29-1; d_call: NA; cdr3_aa: CSALGGGISYEQYF
v_call: TRBV6-2/TRBV6-3; d_call: TRBD1; cdr3_aa: CASSYSPGQGAFLNTGELFF
v_call: TRBV27; d_call: TRBD1; cdr3_aa: CASSPGQDYNEQFF
v_call: TRBV20-1; d_call: TRBD2; cdr3_aa: CSAIWLAARNNEQFF
v_call: TRBV3-1; d_call: TRBD2; cdr3_aa: CASSLGQAGGETQYF
v_call: TRBV14; d_call: TRBD1; cdr3_aa: CASSQHRTGPYGYTF
v_call: TRBV15; d_call: TRBD2; cdr3_aa: CAAVTSGGLPYNEQFF
v_call: TRBV4-3; d_call: NA; cdr3_aa: CASSHGWGREPYEQYF
v_call: TRBV20-1; d_call: NA; cdr3_aa: CSAREEYAPGVIYEQYF
v_call: TRBV5-1; d_call: NA; cdr3_aa: CASSLDQEAEYNEQFF
v_call: TRBV9; d_call: TRBD2; cdr3_aa: CASSSRTSGREQYF
v_call: TRBV29-1; d_call: TRBD1; cdr3_aa: CSVELDRGGTEAFF